This T cell receptor (beta chain) was captured by sequencing in a study of TIL therapy for anti-PD-1-resistant metastatic lung cancer. The immunoSEQ assay was v3. Survey-level samples got approximately 2.1 million read pairs; deep-level samples got about 4.5-6.5 million. The repertoire was sequenced with immunoSEQ multiplex PCR; TCRdb's copy has only in-frame clones and lacks some. The sample holds approximately 60,000 clones, 73% seen once. V shed 5 bases, J shed 8 bases, and the junction held 9 bases outside the gene matches. The CDR3 is made up of 14 amino acids. The germline V gene encodes CDR1 LNHDA and CDR2 SQIVND (reference sequence). The time point here: pre-treatment sample, taken before nivolumab and TIL therapy. Enrollment ran from late 2017 to January 2020. As concerns this clone: Antigen specificity is unknown.

Whole-study results and caveats: TIL clonotype persistence in blood showed no apparent association with response.

The sequencing here drew on blood, taken at baseline. The chain uses TRBV19 and TRBJ1-2, with 9 bases lining up with TRBD1. This TCR was sampled from a person aged 25 to 79 with non-small cell lung cancer. The CDR3 nucleotides read TGTGCCAGTAGTCAAGGACAGGGGTGGATGGGCTACACCTTC. As protein: CASSQGQGWMGYTF.